The T cell receptor beta chain under discussion was sequenced for a study of blood T cell repertoires in COVID-19. Authors' methods: For nucleated cells, counts were estimated from reference gene primer amplification. The assay was immunoSEQ multiplex PCR, and TCRdb's table has in-frame clones only and misses some. From that table come the V and J calls and clone size; the DNA was used to work out D and trimming. The table records some 240,000 clones, 80% to 90% of them present only once. Participants reported their clinical history, and cohort assignment relied on those reports. CDR3 length: 13 amino acids. Germline V gene data show CDR1 as MNHEY and CDR2 as SVGAGI. Trimming pared 9 bases from V and 7 bases from J, leaving 16 bases between.

Input material: PBMCs or T cells enriched from blood (not recorded which). The receptor was isolated from a man in his thirties or forties with acute COVID-19. The chain has TRBV6-5 and TRBJ2-1; TRBD1 is a possible D gene (5 bases). The CDR3 bases are TGTGCCAGTAGGGGAACCGCGGAAAATGAGCAGTTCTTC. Its protein product is CASRGTAENEQFF.